These 29 T cell receptor beta chains were all obtained from the same sample, sequenced in a study of vaccination effects on CD4 cells after COVID-19. ViraFEST assay sequencing came after antigen-specific CD4+ T cells were expanded with viral peptide pools. Isolation of CD4+ T cells took place after approximately 10 days of culture. The study found no prior SARS-CoV-2 infection in the vaccine recipients, who tested negative for nucleocapsid antibodies. These receptors are not linked to any known antigen. Clones were read by immunoSEQ multiplex PCR, and TCRdb kept only the in-frame ones, dropping some. The sample holds about 73,000 clones, about four fifths seen once. The sequences come from CD4+ T cells from PBMCs cultured with HCoV-NL63 spike peptides, collected before COVID-19 vaccination. All receptors come from a human donor who received a COVID-19 vaccine.

The count of this clone is one. In DNA, the CDR3 is TGTGCCAGCAGTTGGGACTTAACGAACACCGGGGAGCTGTTTTTT. Translated, it gives CASSWDLTNTGELFF. The chain combines TRBV6-5 with TRBJ2-2; tentative D call: TRBD2 (6 bases). The CDR3 totals 15 residues. Germline-derived CDR1 and CDR2 are MNHEY and SVGAGI. V lost 4 bases and J lost 0, with 9 bases in between.

The chain joins TRBV30 to TRBJ1-1; D unresolved. The CDR3 totals 14 residues. Between the trimmed V and J ends, which lost 2 bases and 5 bases, there was a span of 15 bases. CDR1 is GTSNPN, CDR2 SVGIG, per germline (reference sequence). The CDR3: CAWSKYGLRTEAFF. The DNA for the CDR3 is TGTGCCTGGAGTAAGTATGGGTTAAGGACTGAAGCTTTCTTT.

This CDR3 reads CASSSGGDSNQPQHF. The CDR3 nucleotides read TGTGCCAGTAGTTCGGGTGGGGACAGCAATCAGCCCCAGCATTTT. V gene TRBV19 combines with J gene TRBJ1-5, with D possibly TRBD1 on 5 matching bases. V gave up 5 bases and J gave up 1 base, with 12 bases separating them. This CDR3 is 15 amino acids long. CDR1 LNHDA and CDR2 SQIVND come from the germline V gene (reference sequence).

This clone was observed once. The chain combines TRBV2 with TRBJ1-5; D not resolved. This CDR3 region has 16 residues. Trimming removed 2 bases from V and 0 bases from J, with 11 bases in between. Germline CDR1 reads SNHLY; CDR2 reads FYNNEI. CDR3 sequence (DNA): TGTGCCAGCAGTGAACGTGACGGAGGTAGCAATCAGCCCCAGCATTTT. It codes for CASSERDGGSNQPQHF.

The V gene is TRBV4-2, the J gene TRBJ2-3; D is possibly TRBD1 (6 bases). V lost 1 base to trimming and J lost 6 bases, with 11 bases between them. This CDR3 is 14 amino acids long. The germline CDR1 and CDR2 sequences are LGHNA and YNFKEQ. CDR3 nucleotides: TGTGCCAGCAGCCAAGTCCAGGGGCCGGATACGCAGTATTTT. Its translation: CASSQVQGPDTQYF.

This clone came up once. The chain joins TRBV9 to TRBJ1-2, with D perhaps matching TRBD1 (5 bases). Germline V gives CDR1 SGDLS, CDR2 YYNGEE. V was cut by 3 bases and J by 8 bases, with 17 bases left in between. This CDR3 region has 14 residues. CDR3 in amino acids: CASSDPRGGWGYTF. The CDR3 region has the DNA TGTGCCAGCAGCGACCCCCGGGGGGGTTGGGGCTACACCTTC.

The CDR3 region is CASSLEGLAGGPSETQYF. In DNA, the CDR3 is TGCGCCAGCAGCTTGGAAGGACTAGCGGGGGGACCTTCAGAGACCCAGTACTTC. The V and J genes are TRBV5-1 and TRBJ2-5; TRBD2 matches at 14 bases. CDR1 and CDR2 from the germline V gene are SGHRS and YFSETQ. This CDR3 comprises 18 residues. With V trimmed by 0 bases and J by 4 bases, 8 bases remained unmatched.

The rearrangement uses TRBV9 and TRBJ1-6; possible D gene TRBD1, 5 bases. The CDR3 contains 16 residues. V lost 0 bases and J 3 bases, leaving 10 bases between the germline ends. Per the germline V gene, CDR1 is SGDLS and CDR2 is YYNGEE. The CDR3 region has the DNA TGTGCCAGCAGCGTAGATGACAGCTTCTATAATTCACCCCTCCACTTT. Residues: CASSVDDSFYNSPLHF.

This rearrangement joins TRBV6-1 to TRBJ2-7; 7 positions agree with TRBD1. Germline lookup yields CDR1 MNHNS and CDR2 SASEGT. The CDR3 length is 15 residues. J gave up 3 bases and V 3 bases, and 8 bases lay outside the gene matches. CDR3 bases: TGTGCCAGCAGTGATCGCAGGGGGTTTTTCTACGAGCAGTACGTC. This codes for CASSDRRGFFYEQYV.

The chain is built from TRBV7-2 and TRBJ2-4; no definite D call. Per the germline V gene, CDR1 is SGHTA and CDR2 is FQGNSA. CDR3 size: 17 residues. V gave up 5 bases and J gave up 2 bases, with 19 bases separating them. This CDR3 reads CASSPKWAPKTKNIQYF. DNA for the CDR3: TGTGCCAGCAGCCCAAAGTGGGCTCCGAAAACCAAAAACATTCAGTACTTC.

This clone was picked up a small number of times. The chain recombines TRBV5-1 with TRBJ1-1; 9 positions agree with TRBD1. This CDR3 contains 14 residues. CDR1 is SGHRS and CDR2 is YFSETQ in the germline V gene. The V segment lost 5 bases and the J segment 5 bases; nucleotides outside the gene matches: 7. The CDR3 nucleotides read TGCGCCAGCAGGGGGGACAGGGTGGGAACTGAAGCTTTCTTT. The encoded protein is CASRGDRVGTEAFF.

This chain links TRBV5-8 with TRBJ1-1; TRBD1 matches 10 bases. V lost 7 bases and J lost 4; bases outside the gene matches: 10. This CDR3 is 15 amino acids long. The germline gives CDR1 SGHTS, CDR2 YDEGEE. CDR3 region: CASRRQGALITEAFF. The CDR3 nucleotides read TGTGCCAGCCGACGACAGGGGGCGCTTATCACTGAAGCTTTCTTT.

The count of this clone is one. The chain uses TRBV4-2 and TRBJ1-1; TRBD1 aligns across 7 bases. Germline lookup yields CDR1 LGHNA and CDR2 YNFKEQ. This CDR3 region has 14 residues. V lost 2 bases, J lost 5 bases, and 5 bases stayed unmatched. In DNA, the CDR3 is TGTGCCAGCAGCCAAAGACAGGGACGAACTGAAGCTTTCTTT. This encodes CASSQRQGRTEAFF.

V usage is TRBV6-5 and J usage is TRBJ1-5; perhaps TRBD1 as D (6 bases). In germline, CDR1 is MNHEY, CDR2 SVGAGI. With 1 base removed from V and 6 bases from J, the gap between germline ends came to 10 bases. The CDR3 contains 14 residues. DNA for the CDR3: TGTGCCAGCAGTTACTTGGCAGGGGTTCAGCCCCAGCATTTT. Translation gives CASSYLAGVQPQHF.

The rearrangement uses TRBV4-1 and TRBJ1-1, with no clear D. Germline values: CDR1 MGHRA, CDR2 YSYEKL. Trimming pared 1 base from V and 0 bases from J, leaving 6 bases between. The CDR3 extends over 14 amino acids. In nucleotides, the CDR3 is TGCGCCAGCAGCCAAGTGGGTATGAACACTGAAGCTTTCTTT. This gives the protein CASSQVGMNTEAFF.

This clone showed up just a few times. This chain uses TRBV6-1 with TRBJ1-5, with D unclear. Germline V CDR1 and CDR2: MNHNS, SASEGT. V dropped 2 bases and J dropped 3 bases, with 11 bases sitting between them. This CDR3 contains 15 residues. The CDR3 sequence: CASSEYRQVNQPQHF. CDR3 in DNA: TGTGCCAGCAGTGAATATAGGCAGGTCAATCAGCCCCAGCATTTT.

The V gene is TRBV4-1, the J gene TRBJ1-3; D is uncertain. Trimming removed 2 bases from V and 6 bases from J, with 11 bases in between. This CDR3 contains 14 residues. Germline CDR1 reads MGHRA; CDR2 reads YSYEKL. The CDR3 region is CASSQIGEPNTIYF. In DNA, the CDR3 is TGCGCCAGCAGCCAAATTGGGGAGCCAAACACCATATATTTT.

J is TRBJ1-5 and V is TRBV30; TRBD1 aligns across 8 bases. J lost 5 bases, V lost 2 bases, and 8 bases had no gene match. Germline lookup yields CDR1 GTSNPN and CDR2 SVGIG (reference sequence). CDR3 size: 15 residues. CDR3 sequence reads: CAWSPGQGFYQPQHF. The CDR3 bases are TGTGCCTGGAGTCCTGGACAGGGCTTTTATCAGCCCCAGCATTTT.

The genes are TRBV19 and TRBJ1-5; 7 bases are shared with TRBD1. The germline V gene has CDR1 LNHDA and CDR2 SQIVND (reference sequence). This CDR3 spans 16 amino acids. The ends lost 7 bases at V and 4 bases at J; junction bases unmatched: 13. The chain's CDR3 is CASTLRNRQGNQPQHF. CDR3 bases: TGTGCCAGTACTTTGAGAAACAGACAGGGAAATCAGCCCCAGCATTTT.

The J gene is TRBJ2-2, the V gene TRBV7-3; no definite D call. From germline, CDR1 is SGHTA and CDR2 FQGTGA. The germline V and J ends were trimmed by 6 bases and 7 bases, with 15 bases remaining between them. The CDR3 runs to 14 residues. The CDR3 protein is CASSLGTSGGELFF. CDR3 bases: TGTGCCAGCAGTTTGGGCACGTCTGGCGGGGAGCTGTTTTTT.

The CDR3 DNA reads TGTGCCAGCAGCTGGGGACAGGTCTATGGCTACACCTTC. It is translated as CASSWGQVYGYTF. The chain links TRBV5-4 to TRBJ1-2; 8 bases match TRBD1. The CDR3 runs to 13 residues. Germline CDR1 is SGHNT and CDR2 is YYREEE (reference sequence). Trimming took 3 bases from V and 4 from J; bases not matched to a gene: 2. The full variable domain, with the rest looked up from reference TRBV5-4 and TRBJ1-2, is ETGVTQSPTHLIKTRGQQVTLRCSSQSGHNTVSWYQQALGQGPQFIFQYYREEENGRGNFPPRFSGLQFPNYSSELNVNALELDDSALYLCASSWGQVYGYTFGSGTRLTVV.

The chain is built from TRBV10-2 and TRBJ2-1; 7 bases fit TRBD1. J was trimmed by 1 base and V by 2 bases; bases with no gene match: 5. This CDR3 spans 16 amino acids. Germline V CDR1 and CDR2: WSHSY, SAAADI. The CDR3 DNA reads TGCGCCAGCAGTGAGCAGGGGGTATATTCCTACAATGAGCAGTTCTTC. Amino acid sequence: CASSEQGVYSYNEQFF.

V gene TRBV7-9 combines with J gene TRBJ1-3, with a tentative D call TRBD1 (5 bases). CDR3 length: 14 amino acids. V was shortened by 3 bases and J by 2 bases, with 8 bases between the two germline ends. Germline-derived CDR1 and CDR2 are SEHNR and FQNEAQ (reference sequence). CDR3 DNA: TGTGCCAGCAGCTTCAGCAGGGCTGGAAACACCATATATTTT. Encoded protein: CASSFSRAGNTIYF.

The V gene is TRBV7-3, the J gene TRBJ2-1; D may be TRBD1 (5 bases). Germline CDR1 SGHTA, CDR2 FQGTGA. The V end lost 1 base, the J end lost 4 bases, and 5 bases lay between the germline ends. The CDR3 extends over 13 amino acids. CDR3 region: CASSLRQYNEQFF. CDR3 coding DNA: TGTGCCAGCAGCTTAAGACAGTACAATGAGCAGTTCTTC.

The rearrangement uses TRBV6-5 and TRBJ1-1, with TRBD1 identical over 8 bases. V lost 10 bases, J lost 1 base, and 5 bases stayed unmatched. The CDR3 loop spans 13 amino acids. Germline values: CDR1 MNHEY, CDR2 SVGAGI. The CDR3 spells CATRGQGNTEAFF. The CDR3 nucleotides read TGTGCCACCCGTGGACAGGGGAACACTGAAGCTTTCTTT.

This chain connects TRBV19 to TRBJ2-1; TRBD1 or TRBD2 may be the D gene (5 bases each). The V end was cut by 4 bases, the J end by 0 bases, with 7 bases between. This CDR3 comprises 14 residues. Germline V gene sequence: CDR1 LNHDA, CDR2 SQIVND (reference sequence). CDR3 sequence (DNA): TGTGCCAGTAGTACAGGGAGCTCCTACAATGAGCAGTTCTTC. Translated: CASSTGSSYNEQFF. The whole variable domain, filled in from reference TRBV19 and TRBJ2-1, reads DGGITQSPKYLFRKEGQNVTLSCEQNLNHDAMYWYRQDPGQGLRLIYYSQIVNDFQKGDIAEGYSVSREKKESFPLTVTSAQKNPTAFYLCASSTGSSYNEQFFGPGTRLTVL.

The chain uses TRBV29-1 and TRBJ2-2; D possibly corresponds to TRBD2 (7 bases). V shed 4 bases and J shed 3 bases, with 18 bases lying between them. The length of the CDR3 is 16 residues. CDR1 SQVTM and CDR2 ANQGSEA come from the germline V gene. DNA of the CDR3: TGCAGCGTTGGAGGGCCTTTAGGGGGGGACACCGGGGAGCTGTTTTTT. Its protein is CSVGGPLGGDTGELFF.

This chain uses TRBV5-1 with TRBJ1-1; D unclear. Trimming pared 7 bases from V and 0 bases from J, leaving 7 bases between. Germline CDR1 is SGHRS and CDR2 is YFSETQ. The CDR3 spans 12 residues. The CDR3 bases are TGCGCCAGCGGGATGATGAACACTGAAGCTTTCTTT. It specifies CASGMMNTEAFF.

This chain links TRBV24-1 with TRBJ1-1; D gene unclear. The CDR3 is made up of 14 amino acids. Between the trimmed V and J ends, which lost 3 bases and 6 bases, there was a span of 13 bases. CDR1 is KGHDR, CDR2 SFDVKD, per germline. The CDR3 loop is CATSDRAGKAEAFF. The CDR3 DNA reads as TGTGCCACCAGTGATCGAGCCGGGAAGGCTGAAGCTTTCTTT.